A single sample is the source of the 14 T cell receptor beta chains below, sequenced in a study of blood T cells in healthy people across ages. Through a sample-barcoded 5' primer and a J-beta primer mix, a second PCR was run for about 6 to 11 cycles. TCRdb called the 5' RACE reads again in MiXCR, with one record for every CDR3 protein. The repertoire has 650,000 to 1,000,000 distinct CDR3 sequences, about half of them found once; the top ten carry approximately 18%. The sequenced sample was blood. The receptors originated from a man of 80 years or more in good health.

The sample holds a few counts of this clonotype. The V call is TRBV29-1, the J call TRBJ2-1, with D unclear. Germline V gene sequence: CDR1 SQVTM, CDR2 ANQGSEA. Trimming stripped 1 base from V and 11 bases from J, with 18 bases between. The CDR3 has 14 residues. The CDR3 DNA is TGCAGCGTTGAAGTGGACGGCATCTCAGCGAAGCAGTTCTTC. It specifies CSVEVDGISAKQFF.

This clonotype was seen ten or more times. Since a much larger clone is just one base distant, this may be a read error. The CDR3 DNA is TGTGCCAGCAGCTTAGAGCGGGACGCGGGAGTGCTGTACTTC. Translated: CASSLERDAGVLYF. The chain is built from TRBV7-2 and TRBJ2-5, with 7 bases that match TRBD2. The junction had 12 bases not matched to a gene; V was cut back by 1 base and J by 13 bases. This CDR3 has 14 amino acids. CDR1 and CDR2 (germline): SGHTA, FQGNSA.

This clonotype showed up many times. CDR3 sequence reads: CASRLAGGADTQYF. The CDR3 DNA follows: TGTGCCAGCAGATTAGCGGGAGGGGCAGATACGCAGTATTTT. The chain employs TRBV28 and TRBJ2-3; 11 bases agree with TRBD2. Germline CDR1 reads MDHEN; CDR2 reads SYDVKM. This CDR3 has 14 amino acids. The V and J ends lost 6 bases and 4 bases, in that order; junction bases with no gene match: 3.

The rearrangement links TRBV5-1 to TRBJ2-5; tentatively, D is TRBD1 (6 bases). Germline V gene sequence: CDR1 SGHRS, CDR2 YFSETQ. CDR3 size: 13 residues. Between the trimmed V and J ends, which lost 10 bases and 11 bases, there was a span of 24 bases. CDR3: CAPGTHNGNEQYF. CDR3 DNA sequence: TGCGCCCCCGGGACACATAATGGGAATGAGCAGTACTTC.

This chain uses TRBV20-1 with TRBJ2-5, with TRBD2 matching 10 bases. CDR1 and CDR2 (germline): DFQATT, SNEGSKA (reference sequence). This CDR3 region has 15 residues. After removal of 3 bases from V and 5 bases from J, the junction contained 9 bases not matched to a gene. This CDR3 is CSASEREGLGETQYF. CDR3 DNA: TGCAGTGCTAGCGAGCGGGAGGGGCTTGGGGAGACCCAGTACTTC.

Only a few counts were recorded for this clonotype. The chain combines TRBV4-2 with TRBJ2-1; 10 bases agree with TRBD2. V was clipped by 2 bases and J by 2 bases; unmatched bases: 3. The CDR3 sequence is 16 residues long. In germline, CDR1 is LGHNA, CDR2 YNFKEQ. The DNA of the CDR3 is TGTGCCAGCAGCCAAAGAGCGGGAGGGACCTACAATGAGCAGTTCTTC. It codes for CASSQRAGGTYNEQFF.

The chain recombines TRBV4-1 with TRBJ2-7, with 15 bases fitting TRBD2. J was trimmed by 7 bases and V by 1 base; bases with no gene match: 14. In germline, CDR1 is MGHRA, CDR2 YSYEKL. The CDR3 spans 19 residues. CDR3 sequence: CASSQVGLAGGSSYNEQYF. The CDR3, as DNA: TGCGCCAGCAGCCAAGTGGGACTAGCGGGAGGAAGCTCCTACAATGAGCAGTACTTC.

CDR3 loop: CASSLGAGRVNEQFF. CDR3 in DNA: TGTGCCAGCAGCCTTGGGGCCGGGAGGGTGAATGAGCAGTTCTTC. The J gene is TRBJ2-1, the V gene TRBV12-3 or TRBV12-4; 8 nucleotides line up with TRBD2. The CDR3 has 15 amino acids. V lost 6 bases, J lost 7 bases, and 11 bases stayed unmatched.

The chain employs TRBV27 and TRBJ2-1; D ambiguous. The germline V gene has CDR1 MNHEY and CDR2 SMNVEV (reference sequence). CDR3 length: 13 residues. V gave up 5 bases and J gave up 6 bases, with 11 bases separating them. The CDR3 loop is CASSPAVSNEQFF. CDR3 nucleotide sequence: TGTGCCAGCAGTCCTGCTGTCTCCAATGAGCAGTTCTTC.

This clonotype was counted only a few times. The rearrangement links TRBV5-1 to TRBJ2-4, with TRBD1 matching over 7 bases. After removal of 3 bases from V and 5 bases from J, the junction contained 8 bases not matched to a gene. Germline V gives CDR1 SGHRS, CDR2 YFSETQ. This CDR3 contains 15 residues. The CDR3 bases are TGCGCCAGCAGCTCAACAGGGGTTACACAAAACATTCAGTACTTC. Its protein is CASSSTGVTQNIQYF.

This clonotype was seen a few times. The chain uses TRBV28 and TRBJ2-1, with D maybe TRBD1 (6 bases). V was pared by 7 bases and J by 0 bases, with 19 bases between. Germline-derived CDR1 and CDR2 are MDHEN and SYDVKM. The CDR3 sequence is 17 residues long. In DNA, the CDR3 is TGTGCCAGCATCTCAATCCGGGACAACTACTCCTACAATGAGCAGTTCTTC. Translating gives CASISIRDNYSYNEQFF.

The chain recombines TRBV20-1 with TRBJ2-2; 11 bases agree with TRBD2. CDR1 and CDR2 (germline): DFQATT, SNEGSKA (reference sequence). The length of the CDR3 is 13 residues. Trimming took 5 bases from V and 6 from J; bases not matched to a gene: 2. The CDR3 DNA follows: TGCAGTGCTGGTAGCGGGAGGGCCGGGGAGCTGTTTTTT. Amino acid sequence: CSAGSGRAGELFF.

This chain joins TRBV7-6 and TRBJ2-7, with 8 bases aligning to TRBD1. Germline CDR1 SGHVS, CDR2 FNYEAQ. This CDR3 has 17 amino acids. J lost 2 bases, V lost 2 bases, and 11 bases had no gene match. The CDR3 nucleotides read TGTGCCAGCAGCTTAAAGTCCGGGACAGGATTGACCTACGAGCAGTACTTC. Encoded protein: CASSLKSGTGLTYEQYF. Variable domain in full (rest from reference TRBV7-6 and TRBJ2-7): GAGVSQSPRYKVTKRGQDVALRCDPISGHVSLYWYRQALGQGPEFLTYFNYEAQQDKSGLPNDRFSAERPEGSISTLTIQRTEQRDSAMYRCASSLKSGTGLTYEQYFGPGTRLTVT.

The V gene is TRBV12-3 or TRBV12-4, the J gene TRBJ2-1, with TRBD2 identical over 7 bases. The CDR3 has 13 residues. J was trimmed by 8 bases and V by 10 bases; bases with no gene match: 11. CDR3 sequence reads: CATRGAGRDEQFF. CDR3 coding DNA: TGTGCCACCCGAGGAGCGGGGCGGGATGAGCAGTTCTTC.